These T cell receptor beta chains were read from a single sample in a study of read filtering for tumor transcriptome and immune sequencing. One entry per CDR3 protein, called by TCRdb with MiXCR from the reads. The repertoire includes 100,000 to 150,000 distinct CDR3 sequences, approximately 13% of them detected once, and roughly 7.6% sits in the top ten. The sequencing input was a population of CD138-negative cells sorted from bone marrow. The receptors come from a donor aged 40 or older with multiple myeloma. Both conserved end residues are part of each CDR3. D genes are given only for firm matches. For some rows the clone size is stated as once, few or many, or as a class when expanded; others skip it.

TRBD2 few TRBJ2-3 TRBV19 CARTLSSRSRRESTDTQYF TGTGCCAGGACCCTTAGTTCGCGATCTCGGCGGGAGAGCACAGATACGCAGTATTTT
- many TRBJ2-4 TRBV6-2/TRBV6-3 CASSYPRADGIPIGIQYF TGTGCCAGCAGTTATCCCCGGGCGGACGGAATTCCCATCGGCATTCAGTACTTC
- - TRBJ1-5 TRBV7-2 CASSSRQALPGPQHF TGTGCCAGCAGCTCTAGACAGGCTTTACCGGGGCCCCAGCATTTT
TRBD2 many TRBJ2-5 TRBV7-2 CASSRGLAGGGQTQYF TGTGCCAGCAGCCGGGGACTAGCGGGAGGTGGGCAGACCCAGTACTTC
TRBD2 once TRBJ2-7 TRBV13 CASKPAEREYDEQYF TGTGCCAGCAAACCCGCGGAGCGGGAGTACGACGAGCAGTACTTC
TRBD1 many TRBJ1-1 TRBV3-1 CASSQEWSGQGTEAFF TGTGCCAGCAGCCAAGAGTGGTCGGGACAGGGTACTGAAGCTTTCTTT
- many TRBJ2-1 TRBV4-3 CASSQDRVGPSANEQFF TGCGCCAGCAGCCAAGATAGGGTGGGCCCAAGCGCGAATGAGCAGTTCTTC
- many TRBJ1-1 TRBV12-3/TRBV12-4 CASSLIRGQLSEAFF TGTGCCAGCAGTTTAATCAGGGGCCAATTGAGTGAAGCTTTCTTT
TRBD1 many TRBJ2-1 TRBV24-1 CATSDRQGSYNEQFF TGTGCCACCAGTGATCGACAGGGGTCCTACAATGAGCAGTTCTTC
- many TRBJ2-2 TRBV6-1 CASRADVLSGELFF TGTGCCAGCAGAGCCGACGTTCTCAGCGGGGAGCTGTTTTTT
TRBD2 many TRBJ2-1 TRBV4-2 CASSQGLAGINEQFF TGTGCCAGCAGCCAGGGACTAGCGGGGATTAATGAGCAGTTCTTC
TRBD2 many TRBJ2-1 TRBV7-9 CASSSGLAGGSYNEQFF TGTGCCAGCAGCTCGGGACTAGCGGGAGGGAGCTACAATGAGCAGTTCTTC
- many TRBJ2-1 TRBV28 CASSLHGGMEQFF TGTGCCAGCAGCCTCCATGGGGGGATGGAGCAGTTCTTC
TRBD1 many TRBJ2-7 TRBV19 CASSTRGQGDSYEQYF TGTGCCAGTAGCACCCGGGGACAGGGGGACTCCTACGAGCAGTACTTC
- many TRBJ1-1 TRBV5-1 CASSPSRGTEAFF TGCGCCAGCAGCCCCTCCAGGGGCACTGAAGCTTTCTTT
TRBD1 few TRBJ2-5 TRBV10-3 CAISDPGGETQYF TGTGCCATCAGTGATCCAGGGGGCGAGACCCAGTACTTC
- many TRBJ1-1 TRBV6-6 CASSPGNEAFF TGTGCCAGCAGCCCAGGGAATGAAGCTTTCTTT
- many TRBJ2-1 TRBV4-1 CASSQTPGLYNEQFF TGCGCCAGCAGCCAGACTCCGGGACTCTACAATGAGCAGTTCTTC
TRBD1 many TRBJ2-1 TRBV7-9 CASSPTGDDPYNEQFF TGTGCCAGCAGTCCTACAGGGGATGATCCATACAATGAGCAGTTCTTC
TRBD1 many TRBJ2-7 TRBV19 CASSMGAFGTGGEQYF TGTGCCAGTAGTATGGGAGCTTTCGGGACAGGGGGCGAGCAGTACTTC
- - TRBJ1-1 TRBV6-5 CASLPSRGYRTMNTEAFF TGTGCCAGCTTGCCCTCCAGGGGATACAGGACAATGAACACTGAAGCTTTCTTT